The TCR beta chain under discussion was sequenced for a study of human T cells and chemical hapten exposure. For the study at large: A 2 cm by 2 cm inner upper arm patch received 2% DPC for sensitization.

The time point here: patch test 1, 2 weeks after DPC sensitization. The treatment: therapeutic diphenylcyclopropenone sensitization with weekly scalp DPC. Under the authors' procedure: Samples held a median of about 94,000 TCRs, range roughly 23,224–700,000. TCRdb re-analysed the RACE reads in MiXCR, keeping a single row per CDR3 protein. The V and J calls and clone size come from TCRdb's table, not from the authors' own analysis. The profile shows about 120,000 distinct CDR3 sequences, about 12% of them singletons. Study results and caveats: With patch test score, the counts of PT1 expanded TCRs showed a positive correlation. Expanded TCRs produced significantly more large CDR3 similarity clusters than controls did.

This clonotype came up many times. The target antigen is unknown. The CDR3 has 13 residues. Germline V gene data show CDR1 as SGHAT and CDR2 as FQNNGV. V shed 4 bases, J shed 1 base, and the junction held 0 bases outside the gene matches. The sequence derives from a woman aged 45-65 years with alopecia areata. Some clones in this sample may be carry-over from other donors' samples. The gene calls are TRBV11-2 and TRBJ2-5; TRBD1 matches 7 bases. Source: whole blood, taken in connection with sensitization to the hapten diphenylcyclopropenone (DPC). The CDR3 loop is CASSWDSQETQYF. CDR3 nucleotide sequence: TGTGCCAGCAGCTGGGACAGCCAAGAGACCCAGTACTTC.